This TCR beta chain was documented in a study of T cell changes during pregnancy in multiple sclerosis. Measured with immunoSEQ multiplex PCR; TCRdb has only the in-frame clones, and not every one. In the table there are tens of thousands of clones, approximately 92% of which are singletons. The V and J ends lost 0 bases and 15 bases, in that order; junction bases with no gene match: 7. CDR1 is LGHNA and CDR2 is YSLEER in the germline V gene. The CDR3 runs to 13 residues. This clone was found a few times. The sequence came from a female donor with multiple sclerosis, enrolled in a pregnancy study. The rearrangement joins TRBV4-3 to TRBJ2-1; 8 nucleotides line up with TRBD2. Source: peripheral blood, taken after pregnancy. The CDR3 is CASSQEPGLDPFF. CDR3 bases: TGCGCCAGCAGCCAAGAACCGGGACTAGACCCGTTCTTC.